Each of the 10 T cell receptor beta chains below was sequenced from the same sample in a study of early T cells in non-severe SARS-CoV-2 infection (dated by TCRdb to the early 2020s). Library preparation employed 5' RACE. The data were produced on a NextSeq 500. Through fastp at Q25 and MiXCR, TCRdb rebuilt clones from the public reads, retaining in-frame beta chains. All rows with the same CDR3 protein become a single entry with the most common DNA and genes. The sample contains about 28,000 distinct CDR3 sequences, about 4.5% of them found a single time. Approximately 6% of the sample is held by the ten biggest clonotypes. The sample in question was whole blood, obtained at baseline. These receptors all stem from an adult who was a healthcare worker with PCR-confirmed SARS-CoV-2 infection or an uninfected control (not recorded which).

In this sample, this clonotype turned up many times. The V call is TRBV6-5, the J call TRBJ1-1; unclear D gene. The CDR3 runs to 14 residues. Germline V gene data show CDR1 as MNHEY and CDR2 as SVGAGI. V lost 2 bases and J lost 3, with 10 bases in between. The CDR3 here is CASSYTDMYTEAFF. CDR3 bases: TGTGCCAGCAGTTACACAGACATGTACACTGAAGCTTTCTTT.

This clonotype has only a few counts. The chain employs TRBV28 and TRBJ1-1, with D hard to call. The CDR3 consists of 14 residues. V gave up 7 bases and J gave up 3 bases, with 15 bases separating them. Germline-derived CDR1 and CDR2 are MDHEN and SYDVKM. This CDR3 is CASTSVWYHTEAFF. The CDR3 nucleotides read TGTGCCAGCACTTCGGTATGGTATCACACTGAAGCTTTCTTT.

This clonotype was detected many times. This chain joins TRBV5-5 and TRBJ2-1; 9 bases agree with TRBD2. Germline-derived CDR1 and CDR2 are SGHKS and YYEKEE (reference sequence). V shed 0 bases, J shed 0 bases, and the junction held 7 bases outside the gene matches. This CDR3 spans 18 amino acids. CDR3 in amino acids: CASSLEAGGPSSYNEQFF. CDR3 nucleotides: TGTGCCAGCAGCTTGGAAGCGGGGGGTCCTAGCTCCTACAATGAGCAGTTCTTC.

This clonotype appeared many times. The chain carries TRBV3-1 and TRBJ2-1, with TRBD2 identical over 8 bases. CDR1 is LGHDT, CDR2 YNNKEL, per germline (reference sequence). This CDR3 has 16 amino acids. V trimming: 4 bases; J trimming: 5 bases; junction bases outside the gene matches: 10. The CDR3 spells CASSPVRGGRNNEQFF. DNA of the CDR3: TGTGCCAGCAGCCCGGTTCGGGGGGGGAGAAACAATGAGCAGTTCTTC.

This clonotype was seen at least ten times. V and J are TRBV11-2 and TRBJ2-5, with TRBD2 matching over 12 bases. Germline trimming cut 4 bases from V and 4 bases from J; bases unmatched to any gene: 7. This CDR3 spans 16 amino acids. Germline CDR1 is SGHAT and CDR2 is FQNNGV. The DNA of the CDR3 is TGTGCCAGCAGCTACCTGCTAGCGGGAGGGAGAGAGACCCAGTACTTC. This codes for CASSYLLAGGRETQYF.

This clonotype was seen many times. CDR3 in amino acids: CASSLDRRSGNTIYF. The CDR3 DNA follows: TGTGCCAGCAGCTTGGACCGCCGCTCTGGAAACACCATATATTTT. The chain is built from TRBV7-8 and TRBJ1-3; D not resolved. Germline V CDR1 and CDR2: SGHVS, FQNEAQ. The CDR3 has 15 residues. With 3 bases removed from V and 0 bases from J, the gap between germline ends came to 9 bases.

This clonotype was detected a few times. The chain employs TRBV20-1 and TRBJ2-7; D is undetermined. The V gene lost 3 bases and the J gene lost 2 bases, with 11 bases spanning the gap. The CDR3 consists of 13 residues. Germline loops: CDR1 DFQATT, CDR2 SNEGSKA (reference sequence). The CDR3 nucleotides read TGCAGTGCTAGGGGCTCGTACCCCTACGAGCAGTACTTC. Amino acid sequence: CSARGSYPYEQYF.

This clonotype came up many times. J is TRBJ2-7 and V is TRBV6-2 or TRBV6-3; TRBD1 aligns across 10 bases. The CDR3 is 14 residues long. After removal of 6 bases from V and 4 bases from J, the junction contained 6 bases not matched to a gene. Germline-derived CDR1 and CDR2 are MNHEY and SVGEGT. DNA of the CDR3: TGTGCCAGCAGCCCCATGGGACAGGGGTACGAGCAGTACTTC. The encoded protein is CASSPMGQGYEQYF.

This clonotype has ten or more counts. CDR3 DNA sequence: TGTGCCAGCAGCGAGACAGGGAGCTCGAACATTCAGTACTTC. Protein sequence: CASSETGSSNIQYF. The chain links TRBV9 to TRBJ2-4, with 7 bases that match TRBD1. Germline V lookup: CDR1 SGDLS, CDR2 YYNGEE. This CDR3 contains 14 residues. V gave up 3 bases and J gave up 7 bases; unmatched junction bases: 7.

At least ten counts were recorded for this clonotype. The DNA of the CDR3 is TGTGCCAGCAGCTCCCGTGGGGGGAACACTGAAGCTTTCTTT. It specifies CASSSRGGNTEAFF. This sequence joins TRBV7-3 and TRBJ1-1; TRBD1 might be the D (5 bases). V lost 4 bases and J lost 1, with 10 bases in between. Germline values: CDR1 SGHTA, CDR2 FQGTGA. This CDR3 comprises 14 residues. Supplemented by reference TRBV7-3 and TRBJ1-1, the full variable domain reads GAGVSQTPSNKVTEKGKYVELRCDPISGHTALYWYRQSLGQGPEFLIYFQGTGAADDSGLPNDRFFAVRPEGSVSTLKIQRTERGDSAVYLCASSSRGGNTEAFFGQGTRLTVV.